The 12 T cell receptor beta chains given below trace back to one sample, sequenced in a study of cytomegalovirus exposure and HLA in healthy donors. The PCR employed 60 Vbeta primers together with 13 Jbeta primers. Only in-frame clones appear in the TCRdb table, and some are missing; sequencing was by immunoSEQ multiplex PCR. The sample has fewer than 180,000 clones; roughly three quarters are singletons. Input material: PBMCs. These receptors were taken from a human donor in good health.

The CDR3, as DNA: TGTGCCAGCAGTTACTCGGGGACAGTGGGCACTGAAGCTTTCTTT. Protein product: CASSYSGTVGTEAFF. The chain carries TRBV6-5 and TRBJ1-1; 7 positions match TRBD1. The germline gives CDR1 MNHEY, CDR2 SVGAGI. V dropped 0 bases and J dropped 4; count of bases not matched to a gene: 5. CDR3 size: 15 residues.

The rearrangement links TRBV7-2 to TRBJ1-6, with a possible D match to TRBD1 (5 bases). Germline V gene sequence: CDR1 SGHTA, CDR2 FQGNSA. The CDR3 consists of 15 residues. Trimming cost V 4 bases and J 9 bases, with 16 bases left between them. CDR3 nucleotide sequence: TGTGCCAGCAGCTGGGCGGGGGAAGTAAGTTCACCCCTCCACTTT. Protein product: CASSWAGEVSSPLHF.

The sample holds one count of this clone. The chain uses TRBV5-1 and TRBJ2-1; TRBD2 matches at 15 bases. CDR1 and CDR2 from the germline V gene are SGHRS and YFSETQ. J was trimmed by 9 bases and V by 4 bases; bases with no gene match: 8. This CDR3 contains 16 residues. CDR3 in DNA: TGCGCCAGCAGCCTCGGACTAGCGGGGGGGTTGACTGAGCAGTTCTTC. This encodes CASSLGLAGGLTEQFF.

The chain recombines TRBV5-8 with TRBJ2-7, with D possibly being TRBD2 (5 bases). Germline V CDR1 and CDR2: SGHTS, YDEGEE. CDR3 length: 16 amino acids. The V gene lost 4 bases and the J gene lost 0 bases, with 17 bases spanning the gap. The DNA of the CDR3 is TGTGCCAGCAGCCGGAGATCTAGCATCGACTCCTACGAGCAGTACTTC. Its protein product is CASSRRSSIDSYEQYF.

The DNA of the CDR3 is TGTGCCAGCAGCACAACCGGGACTACCGGCCGGACGAATGAGCAGTTCTTC. Amino acids: CASSTTGTTGRTNEQFF. The J gene is TRBJ2-1, the V gene TRBV9; 7 bases line up with TRBD2. The CDR3 runs 17 residues. The germline CDR1 and CDR2 sequences are SGDLS and YYNGEE. The V gene end was trimmed by 4 bases and the J gene end by 7 bases; junction bases not matched to a gene: 17.

This rearrangement joins TRBV15 to TRBJ2-1; D uncertain. V lost 0 bases and J lost 5, with 11 bases in between. Looked up from germline, CDR1 is LNHNV and CDR2 is YYDKDF (reference sequence). This CDR3 spans 15 amino acids. DNA of the CDR3: TGTGCCACCAGCAGAGATTGGCCAGTAAACAATGAGCAGTTCTTC. Protein: CATSRDWPVNNEQFF.

J is TRBJ2-7 and V is TRBV15; D may be TRBD1 (5 bases). The V gene lost 2 bases and the J gene lost 7 bases, with 15 bases spanning the gap. The CDR3 has 14 amino acids. The V gene's germline CDR1 is LNHNV and CDR2 YYDKDF (reference sequence). Here the CDR3 DNA reads TGTGCCACCAGCAGATACAGGCTAGAAGGTGAGCAGTACTTC. Protein product: CATSRYRLEGEQYF. Full variable domain (rest looked up from reference TRBV15 and TRBJ2-7): DAMVIQNPRYQVTQFGKPVTLSCSQTLNHNVMYWYQQKSSQAPKLLFHYYDKDFNNEADTPDNFQSRRPNTSFCFLDIRSPGLGDTAMYLCATSRYRLEGEQYFGPGTRLTVT.

The chain employs TRBV7-2 and TRBJ2-5, with TRBD1 matching over 12 bases. There are 16 residues in the CDR3. The ends lost 0 bases at V and 5 bases at J; junction bases unmatched: 4. The germline V gene has CDR1 SGHTA and CDR2 FQGNSA. The CDR3 bases are TGTGCCAGCAGCTTAGCTGGGACAGGGGGCGTCGAGACCCAGTACTTC. Residues: CASSLAGTGGVETQYF.

This chain links TRBV7-6 with TRBJ2-7; D is possibly TRBD2 (6 bases). With 4 bases removed from V and 5 bases from J, the gap between germline ends came to 12 bases. This CDR3 is built from 13 residues. Germline loops: CDR1 SGHVS, CDR2 FNYEAQ. As DNA, the CDR3 is TGTGCCAGCAGCTCGGGGGTCCTTAACGAGCAGTACTTC. Translating it yields CASSSGVLNEQYF.

This chain uses TRBV19 with TRBJ2-6; D ambiguous. The V gene's germline CDR1 is LNHDA and CDR2 SQIVND (reference sequence). The CDR3 contains 13 residues. V was cut by 6 bases and J by 2 bases, with 5 bases left in between. Written as DNA, the CDR3 is TGTGCCAGTAGCGGTACTGGGGCCAACGTCCTGACTTTC. It encodes CASSGTGANVLTF. The variable domain in full, with the rest retrieved from reference TRBV19 and TRBJ2-6, is DGGITQSPKYLFRKEGQNVTLSCEQNLNHDAMYWYRQDPGQGLRLIYYSQIVNDFQKGDIAEGYSVSREKKESFPLTVTSAQKNPTAFYLCASSGTGANVLTFGAGSRLTVL.

The chain recombines TRBV5-4 with TRBJ2-3; D is possibly TRBD2 (6 bases). The V end lost 4 bases, the J end lost 4 bases, and 13 bases lay between the germline ends. CDR1 and CDR2 from the germline V gene are SGHNT and YYREEE (reference sequence). CDR3 size: 14 residues. The CDR3: CASSRGLWADTQYF. CDR3 bases: TGTGCCAGCAGCCGAGGACTATGGGCAGATACGCAGTATTTT.

This clone was counted once. CDR3 loop: CASRRTDTDYEQYF. The CDR3 bases are TGTGCCAGCAGAAGGACGGACACCGACTACGAGCAGTACTTC. The chain combines TRBV6-5 with TRBJ2-7; perhaps TRBD1 as D (5 bases). This CDR3 is built from 14 residues. Germline values: CDR1 MNHEY, CDR2 SVGAGI. Trimming shortened V by 6 bases and J by 3 bases, and 15 bases separated the two germline ends.